Below are 9 T cell receptor beta chains sequenced from a single sample in a study of cytomegalovirus exposure and HLA in healthy donors. PCR involved 60 Vbeta and 13 Jbeta primers. Only in-frame clones appear in the TCRdb table, and some are missing; sequencing was by immunoSEQ multiplex PCR. The table records under 200,000 clones, approximately 67% of them present only once. The sample was PBMCs. All receptors come from a woman aged 18-35 years in good health and CMV-seropositive.

This chain links TRBV4-1 with TRBJ2-5; TRBD2 matches at 8 bases. With 1 base clipped from V and 4 bases from J, the junction kept 8 bases outside the gene matches. The CDR3 covers 16 residues. Germline loops: CDR1 MGHRA, CDR2 YSYEKL. CDR3 residues: CASSQASGGSVETQYF. CDR3 nucleotides: TGCGCCAGCAGCCAAGCAAGCGGGGGCTCAGTAGAGACCCAGTACTTC.

V gene TRBV28 combines with J gene TRBJ1-6; 7 bases are a match to TRBD1. CDR1 is MDHEN and CDR2 is SYDVKM in the germline V gene. V gave up 8 bases and J gave up 8 bases; unmatched junction bases: 12. The CDR3 covers 15 residues. CDR3: CASGPQGRGDSPLHF. The CDR3 nucleotides read TGTGCCAGCGGACCACAGGGGCGAGGTGATTCACCCCTCCACTTT.

The chain is built from TRBV9 and TRBJ1-1; D may be TRBD1 (6 bases). CDR1 and CDR2 from the germline V gene are SGDLS and YYNGEE. The CDR3 has 15 amino acids. Trimming took off 4 bases at V and 3 bases at J, with 16 bases between the two ends. In DNA form, the CDR3 reads TGTGCCAGCAGCATTCCCCAAGGGGGGGACACTGAAGCTTTCTTT. This codes for CASSIPQGGDTEAFF.

This clone showed up just a few times. The rearrangement links TRBV6-1 to TRBJ2-2; TRBD1 aligns across 10 bases. The CDR3 extends over 16 amino acids. Trimming took 0 bases from V and 5 from J; bases not matched to a gene: 3. Germline V lookup: CDR1 MNHNS, CDR2 SASEGT. This CDR3 reads CASSEAGTGVTGELFF. The CDR3 DNA follows: TGTGCCAGCAGTGAAGCCGGGACAGGGGTTACCGGGGAGCTGTTTTTT.

V and J are TRBV6-4 and TRBJ2-7; D remains unclear. This CDR3 spans 15 amino acids. V shed 3 bases and J shed 7 bases, with 19 bases lying between them. Germline values: CDR1 MRHNA, CDR2 SNTAGT. The CDR3 region is CASSENPTQLREQYF. Here the CDR3 DNA reads TGTGCCAGCAGTGAAAACCCGACACAGTTACGAGAGCAGTACTTC.

The chain links TRBV7-9 to TRBJ1-1; TRBD1 aligns across 8 bases. Looked up from germline, CDR1 is SEHNR and CDR2 is FQNEAQ (reference sequence). CDR3 size: 15 residues. With 7 bases clipped from V and 1 base from J, the junction kept 8 bases outside the gene matches. Here the CDR3 reads CASIGQGQENTEAFF. The CDR3 DNA follows: TGTGCCAGCATTGGACAGGGACAGGAGAACACTGAAGCTTTCTTT.

The chain uses TRBV25-1 and TRBJ2-4, with D tentatively TRBD1 (5 bases). Germline loops: CDR1 MGHDK, CDR2 SYGVNS. The V end was cut by 2 bases, the J end by 0 bases, with 17 bases between. The CDR3 spans 18 residues. CDR3 DNA sequence: TGTGCCAGCAGTGAACGTGGTAGGGGCAAAATAGCCAAAAACATTCAGTACTTC. This codes for CASSERGRGKIAKNIQYF. The whole variable domain, filled in from reference TRBV25-1 and TRBJ2-4, reads EADIYQTPRYLVIGTGKKITLECSQTMGHDKMYWYQQDPGMELHLIHYSYGVNSTEKGDLSSESTVSRIRTEHFPLTLESARPSHTSQYLCASSERGRGKIAKNIQYFGAGTRLSVL.

J is TRBJ1-1 and V is TRBV5-1; 10 positions agree with TRBD1. The length of the CDR3 is 17 residues. The V and J ends lost 4 bases and 1 base, in that order; junction bases with no gene match: 10. Per germline, CDR1 SGHRS and CDR2 YFSETQ. For the CDR3, the DNA is TGCGCCAGCAGCCGACACCCCGGGACAGGGGCGAACACTGAAGCTTTCTTT. Translating it yields CASSRHPGTGANTEAFF.

This clone was counted between two and nine times. The chain links TRBV20-1 to TRBJ2-4; TRBD2 matches at 7 bases. CDR1 DFQATT and CDR2 SNEGSKA come from the germline V gene (reference sequence). CDR3 size: 11 residues. With V trimmed by 8 bases and J by 7 bases, 5 bases remained unmatched. Here the CDR3 reads CSRLGGNIQYF. The CDR3 region has the DNA TGCAGTCGGCTCGGGGGGAACATTCAGTACTTC.